One T cell receptor (beta chain) is described in this entry. Antigen specificity is unknown. The data were obtained in a study of Ad26.COV2.S vaccination and SARS-CoV-2 variants. On the study more broadly: Dosing was one shot or two shots 56 days apart. Study-level findings and limits: Responses of T cells in total may have been underestimated by the TCR breadth and depth analyses.

Profiled with immunoSEQ multiplex PCR; TCRdb holds only in-frame clones, not every one. The table lists roughly 680,000 clones, more than 80% of them singletons. Documented treatment: some 20 received Ad26.COV2.S at low or high dose, single or two shots; 5 received placebo; per-sample allocation not given. Sampling took place 63 days after the first vaccine or placebo injection. Germline lookup yields CDR1 SGHDN and CDR2 FVKESK. The CDR3 contains 14 residues. V gave up 4 bases and J gave up 5 bases; unmatched junction bases: 4. The sample here was peripheral blood, taken in a trial of Ad26.COV2.S vaccine versus placebo. The TCR originated in a person aged 18-65 years who received the Ad26.COV2.S COVID-19 vaccine or a placebo. The chain uses TRBV14 and TRBJ2-2; 7 bases are a match to TRBD2. This CDR3 is CASSRGGVTGELFF. CDR3 nucleotide sequence: TGTGCCAGCAGCCGGGGAGGGGTTACCGGGGAGCTGTTTTTT.